These T cell receptor beta chains were read from a single sample in a study of blood T cell repertoires in COVID-19. Profiling relied on immunoSEQ multiplex PCR, and the TCRdb table lists in-frame clones only, not all of them. The sample consists of some 320,000 clones, under 90% of them appearing once. Material for sequencing was PBMCs or T cells enriched from blood (not recorded which). The source of these receptors is a man aged 55 to 69 who had recovered from COVID-19. Both conserved end residues are part of each CDR3. D genes are given only for firm matches. Some rows mark clone size as missing; the rest say once, few, many or name a class of expanded clone.

d_call | j_call | clone_size | v_call | cdr3_aa | cdr3_nt
TRBD2 | TRBJ2-3 | . | TRBV5-1 | CASSTGTSGTDTQYF | TGCGCCAGCAGCACTGGGACTAGCGGCACAGATACGCAGTATTTT
. | TRBJ2-1 | few | TRBV5-1 | CASTSQGNEQFF | TGCGCCAGCACTTCCCAGGGCAATGAGCAGTTCTTC
. | TRBJ1-5 | . | TRBV19 | CASRVGSQTYYNQPQHF | TGTGCCAGTCGTGTGGGCAGCCAGACATATTACAATCAGCCCCAGCATTTT
TRBD2 | TRBJ2-7 | . | TRBV9 | CASSARDYHYEQYF | TGTGCCAGCAGCGCCCGGGACTACCACTACGAGCAGTACTTC
TRBD1 | TRBJ1-4 | . | TRBV6-6 | CASSRGSTGAGREKLFF | TGTGCCAGCAGCCGAGGCTCGACAGGGGCAGGACGGGAAAAACTGTTTTTT
TRBD2 | TRBJ2-1 | . | TRBV29-1 | CSVAVAGGYNEQFF | TGCAGCGTTGCAGTAGCGGGAGGGTACAATGAGCAGTTCTTC
TRBD1 | TRBJ1-4 | few | TRBV3-1/TRBV3-2 | CASSRQQGSEKLFF | TGTGCCAGCAGCCGCCAACAGGGGTCTGAAAAACTGTTTTTT
TRBD2 | TRBJ2-1 | . | TRBV6-4 | CASSPGLAGGPYNEQFF | TGTGCCAGCAGTCCTGGACTAGCGGGAGGCCCCTACAATGAGCAGTTCTTC
. | TRBJ2-3 | once | TRBV9 | CASSARGSPDTQYF | TGTGCCAGCAGCGCCCGGGGGAGCCCAGATACGCAGTATTTT
. | TRBJ1-4 | . | TRBV7-8 | CASSPRAREGEKLFF | TGTGCCAGCAGCCCGAGAGCCAGGGAGGGTGAAAAACTGTTTTTT
. | TRBJ2-7 | . | TRBV6-5 | CASSYLGGGPYEQYF | TGTGCCAGCAGTTACCTTGGGGGAGGACCCTACGAGCAGTACTTC
. | TRBJ1-1 | . | TRBV10-3 | CAISEERDSAFF | TGTGCCATCAGTGAGGAACGGGATTCGGCTTTCTTT
. | TRBJ1-1 | . | TRBV6-5 | CASTGTPNTEAFF | TGTGCCAGCACCGGGACACCTAACACTGAAGCTTTCTTT
TRBD1 | TRBJ1-1 | . | TRBV5-1 | CASSSGTGGVEAFF | TGCGCCAGCAGCTCCGGGACAGGGGGTGTAGAAGCTTTCTTT
. | TRBJ1-5 | . | TRBV7-2 | CASSPQGYQPQHF | TGTGCCAGCAGCCCCCAGGGTTATCAGCCCCAGCATTTT
TRBD2 | TRBJ2-4 | . | TRBV2 | CASSPVAGLAKNIQYF | TGTGCCAGCAGCCCAGTAGCGGGACTAGCCAAAAACATTCAGTACTTC
. | TRBJ1-1 | . | TRBV4-2 | CASSQDWGRLGTEAFF | TGTGCCAGCAGCCAAGATTGGGGGCGCCTAGGGACTGAAGCTTTCTTT
. | TRBJ1-1 | . | TRBV27 | CASSPGLGMNTEAFF | TGTGCCAGCAGTCCGGGACTCGGAATGAACACTGAAGCTTTCTTT
TRBD1 | TRBJ2-7 | . | TRBV14 | CASSQDPGQGTYEQYF | TGTGCCAGCAGCCAAGATCCGGGACAGGGAACCTACGAGCAGTACTTC
. | TRBJ2-7 | . | TRBV5-1 | CASSFGVEQYF | TGCGCCAGCAGCTTCGGTGTCGAGCAGTACTTC
. | TRBJ1-5 | . | TRBV7-2 | CASSLGIYSNQPQHF | TGTGCCAGCAGCTTAGGTATTTATAGCAATCAGCCCCAGCATTTT
. | TRBJ2-6 | . | TRBV7-3 | CASSLTAGSRANVLTF | TGTGCCAGCAGCTTAACCGCAGGGTCGCGGGCCAACGTCCTGACTTTC
TRBD2 | TRBJ2-7 | . | TRBV5-1 | CASSEGTTRGREQYF | TGCGCCAGCAGCGAGGGGACTACCCGAGGGCGGGAGCAGTACTTC
TRBD2 | TRBJ2-4 | . | TRBV28 | CASTLGGTSGGVAKNIQYF | TGTGCCAGCACCCTAGGTGGGACTAGCGGGGGGGTAGCCAAAAACATTCAGTACTTC
. | TRBJ2-2 | . | TRBV19 | CASSIYRQDGELFF | TGTGCCAGTAGTATTTACCGTCAGGACGGGGAGCTGTTTTTT
TRBD2 | TRBJ2-1 | few | TRBV2 | CASSEEVVLAGVTTPRNEQFF | TGTGCCAGCAGTGAAGAGGTGGTACTAGCGGGAGTTACCACGCCTAGGAATGAGCAGTTCTTC
TRBD1 | TRBJ1-2 | . | TRBV19 | CASRPDRGFDGYTF | TGTGCCAGTAGACCTGACAGGGGGTTCGATGGCTACACCTTC
. | TRBJ1-5 | . | TRBV12-2 | CASRSRQGGQPQHF | TGTGCAAGTCGCTCTCGACAGGGGGGTCAGCCCCAGCATTTT
. | TRBJ1-1 | few | TRBV11-1 | CASSLRTVGSEAFF | TGTGCCAGCAGCTTAAGGACAGTGGGATCTGAAGCTTTCTTT
. | TRBJ1-5 | . | TRBV28 | CASRSGSHDQPQHF | TGTGCCAGCAGGTCGGGGTCCCACGATCAGCCCCAGCATTTT
. | TRBJ1-5 | . | TRBV7-2 | CASSTRGRRANQPQHF | TGTGCCAGCAGCACTCGAGGTAGGAGGGCCAATCAGCCCCAGCATTTT
. | TRBJ2-1 | . | TRBV24-1 | CATSALSSYNEQFF | TGTGCCACCAGTGCACTAAGCTCCTACAATGAGCAGTTCTTC
. | TRBJ2-1 | . | TRBV7-3 | CASSSSAGYNEQFF | TGTGCCAGCAGCTCCTCAGCGGGCTACAATGAGCAGTTCTTC
TRBD1 | TRBJ2-1 | . | TRBV18 | CASSPPTGTDNEQFF | TGTGCCAGCTCACCACCGACAGGGACCGACAATGAGCAGTTCTTC
. | TRBJ1-5 | once | TRBV6-1 | CASSGNRAMGNQPQHF | TGTGCCAGCAGTGGGAACAGGGCAATGGGCAATCAGCCCCAGCATTTT